A selection of T cell receptor beta chains follows, all from one sample in a study of blood T cell repertoires in COVID-19. The protocol was immunoSEQ multiplex PCR, while the TCRdb copy is restricted to in-frame clones and leaves out a portion. The sample has around 80,000 clones, about 68% seen once; the top ten hold approximately 5.4%. Material: peripheral blood. These receptors originate from a man aged 45-60 years with active or convalescent COVID-19. CDR3s leave out the opening cysteine and the closing phenylalanine or tryptophan. Rows give clone size only sometimes, using once, few, many, or a class for an expanded clone.

V gene	J gene	clone size	CDR3 protein
TRBV30	TRBJ2-7	NA	AWAALGRNSYEQY
TRBV7-6	TRBJ2-1	NA	ASSLETGGMGEQF
TRBV7-6	TRBJ2-6	NA	ASSAKGEFGANVLT
TRBV19	TRBJ2-2	NA	ASSIETATGELF
TRBV7-9	TRBJ1-2	NA	ASSSWEGYYGYT
TRBV7-3	TRBJ1-1	NA	ASSLGGQGTEAF
TRBV7-9	TRBJ1-2	NA	ASSSNRVGGYT
TRBV5-1	TRBJ2-3	NA	ASSLAAESTDTQY
TRBV18	TRBJ2-3	few	ASSPGLPDTQY
TRBV6-5	TRBJ1-1	NA	ASSYRTGTLYTEAF
TRBV9	TRBJ2-7	NA	ASSVEGTGGAEQY
TRBV19	TRBJ1-6	few	ASSRKDRGYNSPLH
TRBV5-1	TRBJ2-5	few	ASSPWGWGGEETQY
TRBV12-5	TRBJ2-7	NA	ASASGTAYEQY
TRBV9	TRBJ1-2	NA	ASSPFPTGGEGYT
TRBV11-2	TRBJ1-4	NA	ASKVDRTNEKLF
TRBV6-5	TRBJ2-5	NA	ASSFVGSGQETQY
TRBV7-9	TRBJ2-2	NA	ASSPGTSGRGTGELF
TRBV4-2	TRBJ1-3	NA	ASSQEGGGGSGNTIY
TRBV19	TRBJ2-6	NA	ASRQQGSGANVLT